This TCR beta chain emerged from a study of cytomegalovirus exposure and HLA in healthy donors. Primers for the PCR totalled 60 Vbeta and 13 Jbeta. The protocol was immunoSEQ multiplex PCR, while the TCRdb copy is restricted to in-frame clones and leaves out a portion. Seen here are roughly 190,000 clones, roughly 90% observed once, and the top ten hold around 0.99%. Germline-derived CDR1 and CDR2 are SQVTM and ANQGSEA. The CDR3 has 13 amino acids. With 7 bases removed from V and 9 bases from J, the gap between germline ends came to 19 bases. This cohort consisted of healthy bone marrow donors. The chain uses TRBV29-1 and TRBJ2-1; TRBD2 is a possible D gene (5 bases). This receptor was obtained from a boy younger than 10 in good health and CMV-seronegative. Material: PBMCs. The CDR3: CSATHGGTGEQFF. For the CDR3, the DNA is TGCAGCGCCACCCATGGAGGAACCGGTGAGCAGTTCTTC.